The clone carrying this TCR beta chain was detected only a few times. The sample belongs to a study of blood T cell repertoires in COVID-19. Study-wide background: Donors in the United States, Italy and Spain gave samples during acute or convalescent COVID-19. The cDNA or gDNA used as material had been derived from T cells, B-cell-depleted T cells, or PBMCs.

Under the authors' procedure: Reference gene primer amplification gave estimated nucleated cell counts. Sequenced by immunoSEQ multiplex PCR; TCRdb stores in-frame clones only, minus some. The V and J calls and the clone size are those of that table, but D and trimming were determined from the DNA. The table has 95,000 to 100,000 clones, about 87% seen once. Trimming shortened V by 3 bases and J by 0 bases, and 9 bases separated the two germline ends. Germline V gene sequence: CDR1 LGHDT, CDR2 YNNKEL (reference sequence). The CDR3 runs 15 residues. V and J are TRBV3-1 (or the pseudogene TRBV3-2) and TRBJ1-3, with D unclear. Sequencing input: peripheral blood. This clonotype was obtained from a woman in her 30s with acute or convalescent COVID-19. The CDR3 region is CASSQASVSGNTIYF. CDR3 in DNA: TGTGCCAGCAGCCAGGCCAGTGTCTCTGGAAACACCATATATTTT.